The present entry profiles one T cell receptor beta chain with its context. The data were taken from a study of blood T cell repertoires in COVID-19. Study-wide context: There were acute and convalescent COVID-19 samples, and they came from the United States, Italy and Spain.

As originally analysed: The assay estimated nucleated cells by amplifying reference gene primers. Method: immunoSEQ multiplex PCR; TCRdb's copy keeps in-frame clones and lacks some. Clone size and the V and J calls come from that table; the DNA yielded D and trimming. The sample records around 700,000 clones, around 89% being singletons. Germline CDR1 reads MNHEY; CDR2 reads SVGAGI. J gave up 8 bases and V 6 bases, and 2 bases lay outside the gene matches. The CDR3 totals 11 residues. The sequence was collected from a woman under 30 with acute or convalescent COVID-19. Sequences were obtained from peripheral blood. The rearrangement uses TRBV6-5 and TRBJ1-1; TRBD1 matches 8 bases. CDR3: CASRRDREAFF. In DNA, the CDR3 is TGTGCCAGCAGGCGGGACAGGGAAGCTTTCTTT.